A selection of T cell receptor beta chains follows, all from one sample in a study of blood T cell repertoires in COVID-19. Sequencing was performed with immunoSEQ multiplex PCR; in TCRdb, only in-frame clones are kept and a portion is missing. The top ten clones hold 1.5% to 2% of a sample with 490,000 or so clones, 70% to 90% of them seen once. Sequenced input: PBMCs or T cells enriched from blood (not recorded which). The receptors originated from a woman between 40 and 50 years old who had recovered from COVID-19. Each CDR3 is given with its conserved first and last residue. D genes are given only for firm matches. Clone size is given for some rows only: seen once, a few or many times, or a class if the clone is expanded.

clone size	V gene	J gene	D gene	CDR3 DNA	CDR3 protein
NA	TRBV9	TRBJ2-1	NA	TGTGCCAGTCGGCGCGCTAGCTCCTACAATGAGCAGTTCTTC	CASRRASSYNEQFF
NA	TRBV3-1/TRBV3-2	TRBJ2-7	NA	TGTGCCAGCAGCCCCCGGAGGGGGCAATCTCCCTACGAGCAGTACTTC	CASSPRRGQSPYEQYF
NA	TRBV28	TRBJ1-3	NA	TGTGCCAGCACCCCCGGGAGGTACTCTGGAAACACCATATATTTT	CASTPGRYSGNTIYF
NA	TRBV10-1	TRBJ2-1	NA	TGCGCCAGCCCTCCGTTTGACCCGGGCTACAATGAGCAGTTCTTC	CASPPFDPGYNEQFF
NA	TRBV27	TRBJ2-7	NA	TGTGCCAGCAGTTTTGGGGCAGACTACGAGCAGTACTTC	CASSFGADYEQYF
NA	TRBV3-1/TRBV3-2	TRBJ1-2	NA	TGTGCCAGCAGCCAAGATTTTGCGGGCCCCCTAGACTATGGCTACACCTTC	CASSQDFAGPLDYGYTF
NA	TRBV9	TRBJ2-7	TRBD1	TGTGCCAGCAGCAGACGACAGGGGGCGAGCGAGCAGTACTTC	CASSRRQGASEQYF
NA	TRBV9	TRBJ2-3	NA	TGTGCCAGCAGCGTTATGGGGGCATCAGATACGCAGTATTTT	CASSVMGASDTQYF
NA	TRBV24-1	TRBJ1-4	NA	TGTGCCACCAGTGATGCCAGGGTCTTAGAAAAACTGTTTTTT	CATSDARVLEKLFF
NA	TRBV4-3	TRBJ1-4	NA	TGCGCCAGCAGCCAAGATTTCGCGGCGTCGGGAGAGGGAAAACTGTTTTTT	CASSQDFAASGEGKLFF
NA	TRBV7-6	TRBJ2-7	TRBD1	TGTGCCAGCAGCCCCCAACCCGCAGGGGGCTACGAGCAGTACTTC	CASSPQPAGGYEQYF
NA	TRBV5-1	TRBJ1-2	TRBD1	TGCGCCAGCAGCTTGGTCGGGACAGGTGTAAATGGCTACACCTTC	CASSLVGTGVNGYTF
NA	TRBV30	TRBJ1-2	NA	TGTGCCTGGAGTGTAGAGGGCCGTACTAACTATGGCTACACCTTC	CAWSVEGRTNYGYTF
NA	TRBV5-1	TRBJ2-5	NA	TGCGCCAGCAGCCCAGGGCAGGGTACAGCCCGCCAAGAGACCCAGTACTTC	CASSPGQGTARQETQYF
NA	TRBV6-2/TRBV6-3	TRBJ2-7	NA	TGTGCCAGCAGTCAAGGGGGTTCCTCCTACGAGCAGTACTTC	CASSQGGSSYEQYF
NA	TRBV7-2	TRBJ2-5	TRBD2	TGTGCCAGCAGCTTAGGGACTAGCTTACTTCAAGAGACCCAGTACTTC	CASSLGTSLLQETQYF
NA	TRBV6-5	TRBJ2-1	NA	TGTGCCAGCAGTTTTGTCCGCGGAGACAATGAGCAGTTCTTC	CASSFVRGDNEQFF
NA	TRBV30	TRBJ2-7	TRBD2	TGTGCCTGGGGTCTAGCGGGAGGGAGTTACGAGCAGTACTTC	CAWGLAGGSYEQYF
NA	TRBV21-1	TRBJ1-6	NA	TGTGCCAGCAGCGAGCCCTCTGGTAATTCACCCCTCCACTTT	CASSEPSGNSPLHF
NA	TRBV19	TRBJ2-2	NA	TGTGCCAGTAAGGCGACAGTGACTACCGGGGAGCTGTTTTTT	CASKATVTTGELFF
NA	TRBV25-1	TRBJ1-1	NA	TGTGCCAGCAGTCTAGGGGCGAACACTGAAGCTTTCTTT	CASSLGANTEAFF
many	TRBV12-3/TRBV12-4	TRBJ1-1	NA	TGTGCCAGCAGTTTAGCGCGGGGCACTGAAGCTTTCTTT	CASSLARGTEAFF
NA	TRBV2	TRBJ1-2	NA	TGTGCCAGCAGAAGTGAGACCCCAGACAGGCCTGACTTCTATGGCTACACCTTC	CASRSETPDRPDFYGYTF
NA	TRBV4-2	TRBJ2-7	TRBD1	TGTGCCAGCAGCCAAGACGCTTTAGGGACAGGGTCTGTCGAGCAGTACTTC	CASSQDALGTGSVEQYF
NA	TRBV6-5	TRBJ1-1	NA	TGTGCCAGCAGTTACTCCCCGCACTTGATTGCTTTCTTT	CASSYSPHLIAFF
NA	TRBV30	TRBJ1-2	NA	TGTGCCTGGACCCAGTCCTTCTATGGCTACACCTTC	CAWTQSFYGYTF
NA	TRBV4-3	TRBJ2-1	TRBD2	TGCGCCAGCAGCCAAAATCTGGCGGGAGTCTTCAATGAGCAGTTCTTC	CASSQNLAGVFNEQFF
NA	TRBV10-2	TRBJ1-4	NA	TGCGCCAGCAGTGAGTCGAGGGGAGGGGGTGAAAAACTGTTTTTT	CASSESRGGGEKLFF
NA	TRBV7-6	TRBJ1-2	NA	TGTGCCAGCAGCCAAAACGAAGATACAGGCTATGGCTACACCTTC	CASSQNEDTGYGYTF
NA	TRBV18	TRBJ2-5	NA	TGTGCCAGCTCACCAGGGTACCAATACGGAGCGGGGACCCAGTACTTC	CASSPGYQYGAGTQYF
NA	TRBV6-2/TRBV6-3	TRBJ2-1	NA	TGTGCCAGCAGTTACCAGCCCGGGGTAGCCCGGCATGAGCAGTTCTTC	CASSYQPGVARHEQFF
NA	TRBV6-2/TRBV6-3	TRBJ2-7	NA	TGTGCCAGCAGTTTACAGCCGGGGAGATCCCACGAGCAGTACTTC	CASSLQPGRSHEQYF
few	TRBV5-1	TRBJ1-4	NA	TGCGCCAGCAGTTCCGGGGAGGGCTATGAAAAACTGTTTTTT	CASSSGEGYEKLFF
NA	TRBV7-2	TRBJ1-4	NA	TGTGCCAGCAGTTTTAGAAAGCGACAGGCGGCTAATGAAAAACTGTTTTTT	CASSFRKRQAANEKLFF
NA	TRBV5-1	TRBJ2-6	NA	TGCGCCAGCAAAATAATCTCTGGGGCCAACGTCCTGACTTTC	CASKIISGANVLTF
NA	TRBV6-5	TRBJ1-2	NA	TGTGCCAGCAGTTACAACAGCTTCTCTAACTATGGCTACACCTTC	CASSYNSFSNYGYTF
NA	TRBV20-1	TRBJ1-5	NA	TGCAGTGCTAGTCTCGAGGTTATGGGCAATCAGCCCCAGCATTTT	CSASLEVMGNQPQHF
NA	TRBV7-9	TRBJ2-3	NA	TGTGCCAGCAGCCAACCGACAGTTAGCACAGATACGCAGTATTTT	CASSQPTVSTDTQYF
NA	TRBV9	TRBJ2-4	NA	TGTGCCAGCAGCGTAGGTATAGGGGCGGGGCTTGAGAACATTCAGTACTTC	CASSVGIGAGLENIQYF
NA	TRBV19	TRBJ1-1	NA	TGTGCCAGTACAAGAACAGTGAACACTGAAGCTTTCTTT	CASTRTVNTEAFF
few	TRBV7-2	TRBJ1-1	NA	TGTGCCAGCAGCTTAGGCCAGGGGCTGAATATGAACACTGAAGCTTTCTTT	CASSLGQGLNMNTEAFF
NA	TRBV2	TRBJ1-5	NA	TGTGCCAGCGGAGAACCACCTAGCAATCAGCCCCAGCATTTT	CASGEPPSNQPQHF
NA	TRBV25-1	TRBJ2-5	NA	TGTGCCAGCAGCCCCATCGTGGGAGGAGAGACCCAGTACTTC	CASSPIVGGETQYF
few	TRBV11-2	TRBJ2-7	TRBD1	TGTGCCAGCAGCTCTCGCTCCTTCGGACAGGGGGCGTACGAGCAGTACTTC	CASSSRSFGQGAYEQYF
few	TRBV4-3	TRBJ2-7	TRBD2	TGCGCCAGCAGCCAATCATTTAGCGGGAGGGCCACCTACGAGCAGTACTTC	CASSQSFSGRATYEQYF
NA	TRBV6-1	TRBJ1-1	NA	TGTGCCAGCAGTGAAATGAGTAGGCGGACTGAAGCTTTCTTT	CASSEMSRRTEAFF
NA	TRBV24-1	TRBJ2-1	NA	TGTGCCACCAGTGACTCATCAGGGGTCGAGCAGTTCTTC	CATSDSSGVEQFF
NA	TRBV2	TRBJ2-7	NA	TGTGCCAGCAGTTTAGAGCAGGGCTACGAGCAGTACTTC	CASSLEQGYEQYF
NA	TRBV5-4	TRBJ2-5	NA	TGTGCCAGCAGCTTGGCTGCCCCACTATCATGGGAGACCCAGTACTTC	CASSLAAPLSWETQYF
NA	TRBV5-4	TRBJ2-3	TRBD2	TGTGCCAGCAGCTTGGAGGTAGCGGGAGTGGGAGATACGCAGTATTTT	CASSLEVAGVGDTQYF
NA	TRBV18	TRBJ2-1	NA	TGTGCCAGCTCACCACCATCGTCTAATGAGCAGTTCTTC	CASSPPSSNEQFF
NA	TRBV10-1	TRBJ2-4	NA	TGCGCCAGCAGTGACAGGGAATCGGACATTCAGTACTTC	CASSDRESDIQYF
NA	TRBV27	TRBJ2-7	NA	TGTGCCAGCAGAGATCCCGGGTACGAGCAGTACTTC	CASRDPGYEQYF
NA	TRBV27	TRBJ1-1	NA	TGTGCCAGCAGTTCGACGCTAGAGATGAACACTGAAGCTTTCTTT	CASSSTLEMNTEAFF
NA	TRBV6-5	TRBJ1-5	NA	TGTGCCAGCACCCCCTGGGGGGATAGCAATCAGCCCCAGCATTTT	CASTPWGDSNQPQHF
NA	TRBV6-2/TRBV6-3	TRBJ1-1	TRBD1	TGTGCCAGCAGTTACTCCGGGACAGCCACTGAAGCTTTCTTT	CASSYSGTATEAFF
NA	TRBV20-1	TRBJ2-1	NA	TGCAGTGCTAGTCGGGAGAAGGCGGAGCAGTTCTTC	CSASREKAEQFF
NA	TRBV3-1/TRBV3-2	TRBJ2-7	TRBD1	TGTGCCAGCGCTCAGGGGGCCGGAAGATACTACGAGCAGTACTTC	CASAQGAGRYYEQYF
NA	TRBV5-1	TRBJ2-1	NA	TGCGCCAGCAGCTACCGTTCCCAGGGAAGCTCCTACAATGAGCAGTTCTTC	CASSYRSQGSSYNEQFF